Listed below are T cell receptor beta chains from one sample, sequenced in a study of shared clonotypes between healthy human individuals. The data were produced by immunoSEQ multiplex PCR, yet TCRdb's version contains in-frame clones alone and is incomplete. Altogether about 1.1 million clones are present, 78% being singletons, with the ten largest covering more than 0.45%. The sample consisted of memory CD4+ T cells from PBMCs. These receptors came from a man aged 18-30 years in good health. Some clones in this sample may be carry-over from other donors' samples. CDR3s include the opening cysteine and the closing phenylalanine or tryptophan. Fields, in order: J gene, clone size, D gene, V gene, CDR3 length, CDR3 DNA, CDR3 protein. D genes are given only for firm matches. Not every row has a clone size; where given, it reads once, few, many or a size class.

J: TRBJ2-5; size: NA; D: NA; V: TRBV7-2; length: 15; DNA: TGTGCCAGCAGCAAGGGGGGTGTAGGAAGAGAGACCCAGTACTTC; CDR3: CASSKGGVGRETQYF
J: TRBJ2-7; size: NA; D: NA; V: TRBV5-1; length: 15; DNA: TGCGCCAGCAGCTTGGGCCGGACTGGGACCTACGAGCAGTACTTC; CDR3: CASSLGRTGTYEQYF
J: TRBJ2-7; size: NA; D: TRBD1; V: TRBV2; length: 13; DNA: TGTGCCAGCAGGGGGACAGGAGCCTACGAGCAGTACTTC; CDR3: CASRGTGAYEQYF
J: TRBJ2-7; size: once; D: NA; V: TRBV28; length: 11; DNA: TGTGCCAGCAGTGACGCCTGGGAGCAGTACTTC; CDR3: CASSDAWEQYF
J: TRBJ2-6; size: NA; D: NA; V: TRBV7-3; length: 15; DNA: TGTGCCAGCAGCTTACAGGACTCTGGGGCCAACGTCCTGACTTTC; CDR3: CASSLQDSGANVLTF
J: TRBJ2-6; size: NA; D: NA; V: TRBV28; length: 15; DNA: TGTGCCAGCAGTTTCTCGGGCTCTGGGGCCAACGTCCTGACTTTC; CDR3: CASSFSGSGANVLTF
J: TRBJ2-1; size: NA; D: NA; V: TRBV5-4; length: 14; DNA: TGTGCCAGCAGCCAGGCGAGCTCCTACAATGAGCAGTTCTTC; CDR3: CASSQASSYNEQFF
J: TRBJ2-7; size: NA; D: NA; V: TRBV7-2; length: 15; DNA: TGTGCCAGCAGCCGCACCCCGGGACAAACATCATTGCAGTACTTC; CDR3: CASSRTPGQTSLQYF
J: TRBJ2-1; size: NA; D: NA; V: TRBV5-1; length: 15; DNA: TGCGCCAGCAGTGTCGAGACAGCAGAATACAATGAGCAGTTCTTC; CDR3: CASSVETAEYNEQFF
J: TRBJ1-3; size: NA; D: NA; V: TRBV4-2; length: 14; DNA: TGTGCCAGCAGCCAAGGAGATTCTGGAAACACCATATATTTT; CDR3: CASSQGDSGNTIYF
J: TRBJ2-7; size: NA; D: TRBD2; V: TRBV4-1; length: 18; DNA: TGCGCCAGCAGCCCCGGGGGGCGGACTATAGCGGGGGGCGACGAGCAGTACTTC; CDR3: CASSPGGRTIAGGDEQYF
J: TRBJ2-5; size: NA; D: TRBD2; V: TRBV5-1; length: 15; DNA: TGCGCCAGCAGTTCTACTAGCGGGAGCCCAGAGACCCAGTACTTC; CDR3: CASSSTSGSPETQYF
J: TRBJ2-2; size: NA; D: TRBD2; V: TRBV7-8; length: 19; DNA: TGTGCCAGCAGCCCACGTCCCACGGGCGGGAGGGTCAACACCGGGGAGCTGTTTTTT; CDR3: CASSPRPTGGRVNTGELFF
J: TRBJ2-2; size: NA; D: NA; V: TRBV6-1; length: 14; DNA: TGTGCCAGCAGTAGGGACTGGAACACCGGGGAGCTGTTTTTT; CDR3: CASSRDWNTGELFF
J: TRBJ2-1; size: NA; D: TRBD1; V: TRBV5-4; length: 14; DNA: TGTGCCAGCAGCAAATTCGACAGGGTCCTTGAGCAGTTCTTC; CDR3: CASSKFDRVLEQFF
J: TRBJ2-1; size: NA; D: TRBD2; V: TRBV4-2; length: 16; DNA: TGTGCCAGCAGCCAAGAGGCGGGAGGGGGGTACAATGAGCAGTTCTTC; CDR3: CASSQEAGGGYNEQFF
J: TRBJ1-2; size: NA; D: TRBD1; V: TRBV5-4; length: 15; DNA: TGTGCCAGCAGCTCTGGACAGGCCCCCCAGGGTGGCTACACCTTC; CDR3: CASSSGQAPQGGYTF
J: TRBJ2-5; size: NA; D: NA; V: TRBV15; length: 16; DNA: TGTGCCACCAGCAGAGCGGGAGCGGCATCTGTGGAGACCCAGTACTTC; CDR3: CATSRAGAASVETQYF
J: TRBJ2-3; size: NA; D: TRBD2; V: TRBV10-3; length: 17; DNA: TGTGCCATCAGTTTACCACTAGCGGGAGGGGTCACAGATACGCAGTATTTT; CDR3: CAISLPLAGGVTDTQYF
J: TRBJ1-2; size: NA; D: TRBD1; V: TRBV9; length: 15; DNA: TGTGCCAGCAGCGTTGGTCCCGGGACAGGGTTTGGCTACACCTTC; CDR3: CASSVGPGTGFGYTF
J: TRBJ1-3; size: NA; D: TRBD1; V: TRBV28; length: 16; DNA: TGTGCCAGCAGTTTACGCCCCGGACAGGCCGGAAACACCATATATTTT; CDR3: CASSLRPGQAGNTIYF
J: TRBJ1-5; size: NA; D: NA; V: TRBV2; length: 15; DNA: TGTGCCAGCAGTGAAGGGGCCTCCCAGGGTCAGCCCCAGCATTTT; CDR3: CASSEGASQGQPQHF
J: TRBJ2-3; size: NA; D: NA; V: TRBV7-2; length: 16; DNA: TGTGCCAGCAGACCTGATGGAGTAGGGGGAGCAGATACGCAGTATTTT; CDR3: CASRPDGVGGADTQYF
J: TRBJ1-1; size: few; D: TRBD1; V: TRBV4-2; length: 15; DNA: TGTGCCAGCAGCCAACCAGGACAGGGGGCGAATGAAGCTTTCTTT; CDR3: CASSQPGQGANEAFF
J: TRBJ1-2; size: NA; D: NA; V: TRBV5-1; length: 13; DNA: TGCGCCAGCAGCTTGGCGGAAAACTATGGCTACACCTTC; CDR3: CASSLAENYGYTF
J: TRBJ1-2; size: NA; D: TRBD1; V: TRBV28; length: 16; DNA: TGTGCCAGCAGTTTAGCGGGAAGCGGGACAGCTAGTGGCTACACCTTC; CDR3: CASSLAGSGTASGYTF
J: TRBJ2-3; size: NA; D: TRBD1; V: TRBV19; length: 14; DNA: TGTGCCAGTATCCCGGACAGGAGCACAGATACGCAGTATTTT; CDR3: CASIPDRSTDTQYF
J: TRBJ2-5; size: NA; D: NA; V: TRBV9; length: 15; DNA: TGTGCCAGCAGCCCTCGATTAGGCAGGGATGGGACCCAGTACTTC; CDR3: CASSPRLGRDGTQYF
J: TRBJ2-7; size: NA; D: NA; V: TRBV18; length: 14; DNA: TGTGCCAGCTCACCCGCGGCGCTGGTTTCCGAGCAGTACTTC; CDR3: CASSPAALVSEQYF
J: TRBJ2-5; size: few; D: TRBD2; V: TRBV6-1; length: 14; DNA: TGTGCCAGCAAACAGCGGGACTTCCAAGAGACCCAGTACTTC; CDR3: CASKQRDFQETQYF
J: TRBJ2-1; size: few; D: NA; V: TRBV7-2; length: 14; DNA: TGTGCCAGCAGCGGGCCTAGCCAGAACAATGAGCAGTTCTTC; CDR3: CASSGPSQNNEQFF
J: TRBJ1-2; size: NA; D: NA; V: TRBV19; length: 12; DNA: TGTGCCAGTAGTATAGCCCGCGATGGCTACACCTTC; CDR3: CASSIARDGYTF
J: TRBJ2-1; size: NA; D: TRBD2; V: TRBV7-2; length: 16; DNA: TGTGCCAGCAGGCCCGCCGGGACTAGCGGGAGAGGTGAGCAGTTCTTC; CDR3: CASRPAGTSGRGEQFF
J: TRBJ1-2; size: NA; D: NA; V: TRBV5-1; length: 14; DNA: TGCGCCAGCACCTTTGGAGGGGCAAACTATGGCTACACCTTC; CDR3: CASTFGGANYGYTF
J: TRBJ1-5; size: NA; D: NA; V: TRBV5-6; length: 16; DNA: TGTGCCAGCAGCTTGGGTACCCAATATAGCAATCAGCCCCAGCATTTT; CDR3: CASSLGTQYSNQPQHF
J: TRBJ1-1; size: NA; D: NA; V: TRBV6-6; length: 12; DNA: TGTGCCAGCAGCCCACCCGAGGCTGAAGCTTTCTTT; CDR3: CASSPPEAEAFF
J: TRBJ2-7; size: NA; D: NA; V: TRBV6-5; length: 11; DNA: TGTGCCAGCCGCCAAGGGGCCGAGCAGTACTTC; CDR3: CASRQGAEQYF
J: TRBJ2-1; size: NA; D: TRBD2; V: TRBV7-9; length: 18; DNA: TGTGCCAGCAGCCAAACTAGCGGGAGGGACCACTCCTACAATGAGCAGTTCTTC; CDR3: CASSQTSGRDHSYNEQFF
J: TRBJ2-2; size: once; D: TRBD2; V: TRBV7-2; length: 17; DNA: TGTGCCAGCAGCTTAGTAGCGGGAGGGCCTGGCACCGGGGAGCTGTTTTTT; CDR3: CASSLVAGGPGTGELFF
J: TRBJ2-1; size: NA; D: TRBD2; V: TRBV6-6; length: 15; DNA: TGTGCCAGCAGTTACAGGCGGGAGGCCCACAATGAGCAGTTCTTC; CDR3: CASSYRREAHNEQFF
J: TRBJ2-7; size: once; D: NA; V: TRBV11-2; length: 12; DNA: TGTGCCAGCAGCCCGTGGTCCTACGAGCAGTACTTC; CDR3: CASSPWSYEQYF
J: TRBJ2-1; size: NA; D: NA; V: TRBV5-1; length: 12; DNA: TGCGCCAGCAGCCCATCCAACAATGAGCAGTTCTTC; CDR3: CASSPSNNEQFF
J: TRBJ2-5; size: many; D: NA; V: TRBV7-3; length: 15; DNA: TGTGCCAGCAGCGGAGCGGTGAGGTACCAAGAGACCCAGTACTTC; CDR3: CASSGAVRYQETQYF
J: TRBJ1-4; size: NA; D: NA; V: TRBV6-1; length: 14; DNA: TGTGCCAGCACCTTAACAGGGCCGGGGGAAAAACTGTTTTTT; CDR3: CASTLTGPGEKLFF
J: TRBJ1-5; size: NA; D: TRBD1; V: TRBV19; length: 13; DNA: TGTGCCAGCCGGGGGACAGGCAATCAGCCCCAGCATTTT; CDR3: CASRGTGNQPQHF
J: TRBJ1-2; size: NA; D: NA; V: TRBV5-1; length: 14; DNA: TGCGCCAGCAGCTTGCACGGGGGGTCGGTTGGCTACACCTTC; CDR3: CASSLHGGSVGYTF
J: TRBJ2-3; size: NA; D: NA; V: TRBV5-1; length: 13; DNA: TGCGCCAGCAGCTCCTCTAGCACAGATACGCAGTATTTT; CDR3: CASSSSSTDTQYF
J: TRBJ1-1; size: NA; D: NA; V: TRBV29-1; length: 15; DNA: TGCAGCGTTGTGGACCCCCGGGCGGCGGCTTGGGAAGCTTTCTTT; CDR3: CSVVDPRAAAWEAFF
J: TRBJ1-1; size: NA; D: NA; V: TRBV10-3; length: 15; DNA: TGTGCCATCAGGCCCGTAGGATCAGGGAACACTGAAGCTTTCTTT; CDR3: CAIRPVGSGNTEAFF
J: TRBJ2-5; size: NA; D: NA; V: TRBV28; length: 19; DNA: TGTGCCAGCAGTTCCCCATTCGCGCCGAGCGGCCGGGCCGCGGAGACCCAGTACTTC; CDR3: CASSSPFAPSGRAAETQYF
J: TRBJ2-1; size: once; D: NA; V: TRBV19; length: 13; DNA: TGTGCCAGTAGTCCGGCGATGTCCAATGAGCAGTTCTTC; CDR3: CASSPAMSNEQFF
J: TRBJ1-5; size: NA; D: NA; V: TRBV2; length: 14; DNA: TGTGCCAGCAGTCGGGAGTTTAGCAATCAGCCCCAGCATTTT; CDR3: CASSREFSNQPQHF
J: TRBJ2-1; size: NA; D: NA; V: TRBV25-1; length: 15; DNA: TGTGCCAGCAGCCCTTCGGGACGCTCCTACAATGAGCAGTTCTTC; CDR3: CASSPSGRSYNEQFF
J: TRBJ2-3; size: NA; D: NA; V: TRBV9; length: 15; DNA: TGTGCCAGCAGCGTAGCTTTGGCGCGGACAGATACGCAGTATTTT; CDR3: CASSVALARTDTQYF